This T cell receptor beta chain was documented in a study of cytomegalovirus exposure and HLA in healthy donors. Overall study findings and caveats: Most of the CMV-associated TCR beta chains (in a later analysis) appeared to be HLA-restricted. Sequencing likely produced, as an artifact, a cluster of highly shared sequence variants.

The PCR contained 60 Vbeta and 13 Jbeta primers. Generated by immunoSEQ multiplex PCR, the TCRdb table keeps only in-frame clones and is missing some. The table includes 95,000 to 100,000 clones, roughly 80% detected once. Notes on this clone: Its antigen is still unknown.

Per the germline V gene, CDR1 is SNHLY and CDR2 is FYNNEI. V lost 6 bases to trimming and J lost 8 bases, with 13 bases between them. The CDR3 loop spans 12 amino acids. Sequencing was performed on PBMCs. The gene calls are TRBV2 and TRBJ2-5; D may be TRBD2 (7 bases). The sequence was collected from a man aged 55 to 70 in good health and CMV-seropositive. The CDR3 DNA reads TGTGCCAGCAGAAGGGGGGGCCCAACCCAGTACTTC. Its translation is CASRRGGPTQYF.